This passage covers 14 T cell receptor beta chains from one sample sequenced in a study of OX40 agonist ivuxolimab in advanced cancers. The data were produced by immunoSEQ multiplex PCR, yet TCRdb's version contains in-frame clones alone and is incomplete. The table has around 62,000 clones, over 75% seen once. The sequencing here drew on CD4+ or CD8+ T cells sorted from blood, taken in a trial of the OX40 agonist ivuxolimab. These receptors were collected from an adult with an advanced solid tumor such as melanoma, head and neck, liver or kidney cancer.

CDR3 sequence reads: CASSDEGSYNEQFF. The CDR3 DNA reads as TGTGCCAGCAGTGACGAAGGCTCCTACAATGAGCAGTTCTTC. The gene calls are TRBV6-4 and TRBJ2-1, with unresolved D. Germline V gene data show CDR1 as MRHNA and CDR2 as SNTAGT. Between the trimmed V and J ends, which lost 2 bases and 0 bases, there was a span of 5 bases. The CDR3 extends over 14 amino acids.

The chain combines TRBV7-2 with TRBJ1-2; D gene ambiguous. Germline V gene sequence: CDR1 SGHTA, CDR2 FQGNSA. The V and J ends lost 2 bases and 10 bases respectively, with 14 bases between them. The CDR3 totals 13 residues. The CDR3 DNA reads TGTGCCAGCAGCTTACTCGAGACAAGAATCTACACCTTC. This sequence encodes CASSLLETRIYTF. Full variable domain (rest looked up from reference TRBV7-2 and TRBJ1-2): GAGVSQSPSNKVTEKGKDVELRCDPISGHTALYWYRQSLGQGLEFLIYFQGNSAPDKSGLPSDRFSAERTGGSVSTLTIQRTQQEDSAVYLCASSLLETRIYTFGSGTRLTVV.

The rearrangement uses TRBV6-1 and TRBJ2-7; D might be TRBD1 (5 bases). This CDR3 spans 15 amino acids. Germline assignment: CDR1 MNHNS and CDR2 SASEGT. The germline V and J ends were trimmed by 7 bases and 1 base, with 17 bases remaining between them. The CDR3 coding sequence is TGTGCCAGCACCCAGTTAAGGGGTCGGTCCTACGAGCAGTACGTC. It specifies CASTQLRGRSYEQYV.

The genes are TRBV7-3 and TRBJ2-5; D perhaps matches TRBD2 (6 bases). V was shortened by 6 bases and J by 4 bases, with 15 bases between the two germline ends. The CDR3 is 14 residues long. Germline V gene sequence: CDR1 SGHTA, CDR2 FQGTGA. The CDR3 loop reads CASSGGGPTETQYF. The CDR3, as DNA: TGTGCCAGCAGTGGGGGAGGACCAACAGAGACCCAGTACTTC.

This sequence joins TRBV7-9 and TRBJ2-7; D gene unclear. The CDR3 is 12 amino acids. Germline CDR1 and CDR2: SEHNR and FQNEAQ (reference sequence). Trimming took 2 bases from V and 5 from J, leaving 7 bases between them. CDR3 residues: CASSLSLDEQYF. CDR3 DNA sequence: TGTGCCAGCAGCTTAAGTTTGGACGAGCAGTACTTC.

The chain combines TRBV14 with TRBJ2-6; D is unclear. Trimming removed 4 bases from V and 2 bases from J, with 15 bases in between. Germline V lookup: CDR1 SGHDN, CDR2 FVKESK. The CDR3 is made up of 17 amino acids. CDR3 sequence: CASSPYIAEAGANVLTF. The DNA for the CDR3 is TGTGCCAGCAGCCCCTACATTGCAGAGGCTGGGGCCAACGTCCTGACTTTC.

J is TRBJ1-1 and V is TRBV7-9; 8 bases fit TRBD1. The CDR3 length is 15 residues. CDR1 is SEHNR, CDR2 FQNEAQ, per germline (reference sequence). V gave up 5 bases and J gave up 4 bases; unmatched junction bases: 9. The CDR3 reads CASSQPDRGSTEAFF. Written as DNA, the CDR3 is TGTGCCAGCAGCCAGCCCGACAGGGGAAGCACTGAAGCTTTCTTT.

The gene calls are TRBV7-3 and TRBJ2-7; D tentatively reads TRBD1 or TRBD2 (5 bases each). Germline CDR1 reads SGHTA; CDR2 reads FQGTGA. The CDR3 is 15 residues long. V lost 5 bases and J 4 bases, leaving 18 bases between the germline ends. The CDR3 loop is CASSLLRGIDYEQYF. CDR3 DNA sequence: TGTGCCAGCAGCCTCCTGAGGGGAATAGATTACGAGCAGTACTTC.

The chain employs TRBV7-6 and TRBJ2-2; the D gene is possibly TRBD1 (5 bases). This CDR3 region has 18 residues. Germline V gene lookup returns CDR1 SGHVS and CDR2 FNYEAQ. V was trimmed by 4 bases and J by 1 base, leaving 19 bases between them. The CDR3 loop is CASSSIIGPTENTGELFF. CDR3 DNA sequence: TGTGCCAGCAGCTCAATTATAGGCCCGACAGAGAACACCGGGGAGCTGTTTTTT.

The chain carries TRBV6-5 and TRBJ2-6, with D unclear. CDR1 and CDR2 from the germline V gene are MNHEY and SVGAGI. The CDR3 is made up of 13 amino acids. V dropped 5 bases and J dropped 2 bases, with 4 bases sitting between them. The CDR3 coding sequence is TGTGCCAGCAGTGACACTGGGGCCAACGTCCTGACTTTC. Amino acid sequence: CASSDTGANVLTF.

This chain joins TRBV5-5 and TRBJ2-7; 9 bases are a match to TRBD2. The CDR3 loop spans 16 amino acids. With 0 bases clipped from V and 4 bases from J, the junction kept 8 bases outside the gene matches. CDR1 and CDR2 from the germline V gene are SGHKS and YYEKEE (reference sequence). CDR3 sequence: CASSLGPGGREYEQYF. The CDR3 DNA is TGTGCCAGCAGCTTGGGGCCTGGCGGGAGGGAGTACGAGCAGTACTTC.

The CDR3 nucleotides are TGTGCCAGTAGTATCGGGGTCACTGAAGCTTTCTTT. Translated, it gives CASSIGVTEAFF. The gene calls are TRBV19 and TRBJ1-1; no reliable D call. V gave up 3 bases and J gave up 4 bases, with 6 bases separating them. Germline V lookup: CDR1 LNHDA, CDR2 SQIVND (reference sequence). CDR3 length: 12 amino acids.

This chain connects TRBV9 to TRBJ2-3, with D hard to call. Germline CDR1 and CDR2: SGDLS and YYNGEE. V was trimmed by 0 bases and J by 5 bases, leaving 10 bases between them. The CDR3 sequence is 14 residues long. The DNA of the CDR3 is TGTGCCAGCAGCGTAGCTGGTCGTAGAGATACGCAGTATTTT. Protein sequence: CASSVAGRRDTQYF. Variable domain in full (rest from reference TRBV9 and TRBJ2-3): DSGVTQTPKHLITATGQRVTLRCSPRSGDLSVYWYQQSLDQGLQFLIQYYNGEERAKGNILERFSAQQFPDLHSELNLSSLELGDSALYFCASSVAGRRDTQYFGPGTRLTVL.

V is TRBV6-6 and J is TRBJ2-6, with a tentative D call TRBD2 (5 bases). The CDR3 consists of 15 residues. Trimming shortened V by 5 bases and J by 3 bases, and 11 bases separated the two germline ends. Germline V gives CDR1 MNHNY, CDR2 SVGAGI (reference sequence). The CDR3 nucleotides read TGTGCCAGCAGTCCTCTGGGGAGTGGGGCCAACGTCCTGACTTTC. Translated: CASSPLGSGANVLTF.